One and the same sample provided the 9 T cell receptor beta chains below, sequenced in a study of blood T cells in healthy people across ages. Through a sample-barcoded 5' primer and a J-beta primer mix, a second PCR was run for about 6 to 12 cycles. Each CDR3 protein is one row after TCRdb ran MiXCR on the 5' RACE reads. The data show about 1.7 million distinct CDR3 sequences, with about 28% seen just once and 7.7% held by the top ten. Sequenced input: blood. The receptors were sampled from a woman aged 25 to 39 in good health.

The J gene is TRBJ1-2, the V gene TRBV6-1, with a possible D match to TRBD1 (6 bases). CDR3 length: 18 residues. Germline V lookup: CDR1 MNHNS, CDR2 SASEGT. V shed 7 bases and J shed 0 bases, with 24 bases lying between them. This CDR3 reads CASTPRGGILQANYGYTF. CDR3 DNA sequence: TGTGCCAGCACTCCCCGAGGGGGGATCCTTCAAGCTAACTATGGCTACACCTTC.

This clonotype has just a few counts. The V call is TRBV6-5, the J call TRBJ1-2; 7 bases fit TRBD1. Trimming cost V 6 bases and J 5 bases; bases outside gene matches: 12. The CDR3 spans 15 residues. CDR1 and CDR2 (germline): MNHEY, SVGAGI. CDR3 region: CASRARDSQFYGYTF. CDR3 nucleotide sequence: TGTGCCAGCAGGGCCCGGGACAGCCAATTTTATGGCTACACCTTC.

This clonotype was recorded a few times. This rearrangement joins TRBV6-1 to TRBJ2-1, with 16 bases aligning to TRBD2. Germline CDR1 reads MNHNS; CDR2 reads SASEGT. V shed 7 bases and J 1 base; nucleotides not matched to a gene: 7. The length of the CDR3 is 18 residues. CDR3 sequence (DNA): TGTGCCAGCACCTCGGGACTAGCGGGAGGGGTGTCCTACAATGAGCAGTTCTTC. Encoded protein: CASTSGLAGGVSYNEQFF.

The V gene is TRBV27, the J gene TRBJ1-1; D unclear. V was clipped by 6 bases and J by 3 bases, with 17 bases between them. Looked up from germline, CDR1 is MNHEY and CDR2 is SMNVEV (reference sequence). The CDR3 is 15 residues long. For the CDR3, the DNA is TGTGCCAGCAGGGAAATTAGACGTCGAGACACTGAAGCTTTCTTT. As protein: CASREIRRRDTEAFF.

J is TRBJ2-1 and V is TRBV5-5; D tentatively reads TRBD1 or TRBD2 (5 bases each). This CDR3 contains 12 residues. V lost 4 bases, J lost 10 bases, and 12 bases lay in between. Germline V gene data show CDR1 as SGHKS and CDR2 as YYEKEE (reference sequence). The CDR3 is CASSGGVGEQFF. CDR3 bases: TGTGCCAGCAGCGGGGGAGTCGGGGAGCAGTTCTTC.

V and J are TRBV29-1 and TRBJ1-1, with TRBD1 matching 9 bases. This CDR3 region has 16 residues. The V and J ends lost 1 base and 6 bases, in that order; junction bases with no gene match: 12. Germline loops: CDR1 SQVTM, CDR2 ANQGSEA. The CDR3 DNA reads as TGCAGCGTTGAAGCCGGGACAGGGAATATTATACCTGAAGCTTTCTTT. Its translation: CSVEAGTGNIIPEAFF.

CDR3 bases: TGCAGTGCTCAGACTAGTTTCAATGAGCAGTTCTTC. Residues: CSAQTSFNEQFF. The chain links TRBV20-1 to TRBJ2-1; tentative D call: TRBD2 (6 bases). V lost 5 bases to trimming and J lost 6 bases, with 11 bases between them. This CDR3 contains 12 residues. Looked up from germline, CDR1 is DFQATT and CDR2 is SNEGSKA (reference sequence).

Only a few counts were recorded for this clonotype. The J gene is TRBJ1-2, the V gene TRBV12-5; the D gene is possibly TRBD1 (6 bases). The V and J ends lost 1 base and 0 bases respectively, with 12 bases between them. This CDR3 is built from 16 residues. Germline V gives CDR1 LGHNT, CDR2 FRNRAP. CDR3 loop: CASGLELGAPNYGYTF. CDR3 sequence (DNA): TGTGCTAGTGGTTTGGAATTGGGGGCGCCTAACTATGGCTACACCTTC.

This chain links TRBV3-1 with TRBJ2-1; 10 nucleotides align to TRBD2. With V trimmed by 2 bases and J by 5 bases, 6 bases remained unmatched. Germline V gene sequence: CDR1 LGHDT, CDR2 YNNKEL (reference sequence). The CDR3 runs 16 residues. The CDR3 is CASSQPRTSGHNEQFF. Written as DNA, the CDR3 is TGTGCCAGCAGCCAACCTAGGACTAGCGGCCACAATGAGCAGTTCTTC.